One sample yielded the 30 T cell receptor beta chains listed below, sequenced in a study of beta chain features in type 1 diabetes. What was sequenced were expressed TCRB transcripts, since all of the isolated RNA had been reverse transcribed. Libraries were prepared by immunoSEQ multiplex PCR; TCRdb keeps only in-frame clonotypes and omits some of them. The sample lists 350,000 or so clones, roughly a fifth occurring once. The specimen was naive CD4+ T cells from blood. The receptors were gathered from a woman aged 18-29 years in good health.

This clone was counted between two and nine times. The chain uses TRBV2 and TRBJ2-4, with no clear D. CDR3 length equals 15 residues. Germline values: CDR1 SNHLY, CDR2 FYNNEI. Trimming cost V 2 bases and J 0 bases, with 8 bases left between them. The DNA for the CDR3 is TGTGCCAGCAGTGAAATAGCCCTAGCCAAAAACATTCAGTACTTC. Translating gives CASSEIALAKNIQYF.

This chain uses TRBV2 with TRBJ2-5; D perhaps matches TRBD1 (6 bases). The CDR3 loop spans 15 amino acids. The germline V gene encodes CDR1 SNHLY and CDR2 FYNNEI. V lost 5 bases, J lost 5 bases, and 18 bases lay in between. CDR3 nucleotide sequence: TGTGCCAGCAGTCCCCAGGAGGCAGGGGCCGAGACCCAGTACTTC. Amino acid sequence: CASSPQEAGAETQYF.

V usage is TRBV6-5 and J usage is TRBJ1-2; TRBD1 matches at 7 bases. This CDR3 spans 14 amino acids. The V segment lost 6 bases and the J segment 0 bases; nucleotides outside the gene matches: 4. Germline V gives CDR1 MNHEY, CDR2 SVGAGI. CDR3 sequence: CASSAGTANYGYTF. CDR3 coding DNA: TGTGCCAGCAGCGCTGGGACAGCTAACTATGGCTACACCTTC.

CDR3 nucleotides: TGTGCCAGCAGTGACGGGAACGAGGAGACCCAGTACTTC. It is translated as CASSDGNEETQYF. The chain is built from TRBV2 and TRBJ2-5; the D gene is possibly TRBD2 (5 bases). The germline V gene has CDR1 SNHLY and CDR2 FYNNEI. V was cut by 3 bases and J by 5 bases, with 10 bases left in between. This CDR3 contains 13 residues.

The chain carries TRBV7-6 and TRBJ2-6, with 8 bases identical to TRBD1. CDR1 and CDR2 from the germline V gene are SGHVS and FNYEAQ. V lost 2 bases and J lost 2; bases outside the gene matches: 2. The length of the CDR3 is 16 residues. The CDR3 reads CASSLRTGTGANVLTF. The CDR3 region has the DNA TGTGCCAGCAGCTTACGGACAGGGACTGGGGCCAACGTCCTGACTTTC. Combining the CDR3 with reference TRBV7-6 and TRBJ2-6 gives the whole variable domain GAGVSQSPRYKVTKRGQDVALRCDPISGHVSLYWYRQALGQGPEFLTYFNYEAQQDKSGLPNDRFSAERPEGSISTLTIQRTEQRDSAMYRCASSLRTGTGANVLTFGAGSRLTVL.

The chain uses TRBV9 and TRBJ2-3, with D unresolved. Trimming removed 3 bases from V and 5 bases from J, with 16 bases in between. The germline V gene has CDR1 SGDLS and CDR2 YYNGEE. The CDR3 spans 15 residues. The CDR3 here is CASSARSERIDTQYF. The CDR3 DNA reads as TGTGCCAGCAGCGCCAGAAGCGAGAGGATAGATACGCAGTATTTT.

This clone was recorded a few times. The chain combines TRBV21-1 with TRBJ2-7; the table assigns TRBD1, which was not confirmed against the DNA. TRBV21-1 is labeled a pseudogene. The length of the CDR3 is 15 residues. The CDR3: CASNSPGHTSYEQYF. CDR3 coding DNA: TGTGCCAGCAACTCACCGGGACACACCAGCTACGAGCAGTACTTC.

The genes are TRBV6-5 and TRBJ2-1, with 10 bases matching TRBD2. J was trimmed by 6 bases and V by 4 bases; bases with no gene match: 6. The germline gives CDR1 MNHEY, CDR2 SVGAGI. This CDR3 has 15 amino acids. The CDR3 DNA follows: TGTGCCAGCAGTTTGGGACTAGCGACGGGCAATGAGCAGTTCTTC. Translated: CASSLGLATGNEQFF.

This chain uses TRBV5-4 with TRBJ1-2; perhaps TRBD1 as D (5 bases). V was cut by 1 base and J by 5 bases, with 6 bases left in between. The germline V gene has CDR1 SGHNT and CDR2 YYREEE (reference sequence). The CDR3 contains 12 residues. In DNA, the CDR3 is TGTGCCAGCAGCTTGAGGGGATATGGCTACACCTTC. It specifies CASSLRGYGYTF.

The chain joins TRBV14 to TRBJ2-2; 7 bases are shared with TRBD2. CDR3 size: 16 residues. Unmatched junction bases numbered 5, after V lost 3 bases and J lost 1 base. Germline CDR1 is SGHDN and CDR2 is FVKESK. The CDR3 loop reads CASSHSASGNTGELFF. In DNA, the CDR3 is TGTGCCAGCAGCCATTCCGCTAGCGGGAACACCGGGGAGCTGTTTTTT.

J is TRBJ2-6 and V is TRBV18; D may be TRBD1 (6 bases). This CDR3 contains 17 residues. Per germline, CDR1 KGHSH and CDR2 LQKENI. With 5 bases removed from V and 1 base from J, the gap between germline ends came to 15 bases. The CDR3 coding sequence is TGTGCCAGCTCATTGCAGGGACAACTATCTGGGGCCAACGTCCTGACTTTC. Its protein product is CASSLQGQLSGANVLTF.

The genes are TRBV19 and TRBJ2-5, with TRBD1 identical over 9 bases. Germline CDR1 and CDR2: LNHDA and SQIVND (reference sequence). This CDR3 has 15 amino acids. The V and J ends lost 2 bases and 4 bases, in that order; junction bases with no gene match: 5. This CDR3 reads CASSISGTGRETQYF. The CDR3 DNA sequence: TGTGCCAGTAGTATATCCGGGACAGGGAGAGAGACCCAGTACTTC.

This clone was found a few times. The genes are TRBV7-2 and TRBJ2-5; maybe TRBD2 (6 bases). Germline V gene sequence: CDR1 SGHTA, CDR2 FQGNSA. This CDR3 is built from 14 residues. Trimming took 3 bases from V and 5 from J, leaving 13 bases between them. The CDR3 sequence: CASSFPGSPETQYF. The CDR3, as DNA: TGTGCCAGCAGCTTCCCCGGGAGTCCGGAGACCCAGTACTTC.

The chain is built from TRBV4-1 and TRBJ1-4; 8 bases are a match to TRBD1. The V gene's germline CDR1 is MGHRA and CDR2 YSYEKL. With V trimmed by 3 bases and J by 2 bases, 5 bases remained unmatched. The CDR3 length is 16 residues. The CDR3 loop reads CASSHMGQATNEKLFF. In nucleotides, the CDR3 is TGCGCCAGCAGCCACATGGGACAGGCGACTAATGAAAAACTGTTTTTT.

The chain employs TRBV7-6 and TRBJ2-5; tentatively, D is TRBD2 (6 bases). Germline V gives CDR1 SGHVS, CDR2 FNYEAQ. CDR3 length equals 12 residues. V was shortened by 1 base and J by 10 bases, with 10 bases between the two germline ends. The CDR3 region has the DNA TGTGCCAGCAGCTTAGATCTCGGGAGCCAGTACTTC. It codes for CASSLDLGSQYF. Based on the CDR3 plus reference TRBV7-6 and TRBJ2-5, the full variable domain is GAGVSQSPRYKVTKRGQDVALRCDPISGHVSLYWYRQALGQGPEFLTYFNYEAQQDKSGLPNDRFSAERPEGSISTLTIQRTEQRDSAMYRCASSLDLGSQYFGPGTRLLVL.

The CDR3 loop reads CASSEQGGSTDTQYF. CDR3 DNA sequence: TGCGCCAGCAGCGAGCAAGGGGGTTCGACAGATACGCAGTATTTT. V and J are TRBV5-1 and TRBJ2-3, with TRBD1 as a possible D gene (6 bases). Germline values: CDR1 SGHRS, CDR2 YFSETQ. The CDR3 spans 15 residues. V lost 4 bases and J lost 3, with 15 bases in between.

The chain has TRBV11-3 and TRBJ2-7; possible D gene TRBD1, 6 bases. Trimming stripped 0 bases from V and 2 bases from J, with 8 bases between. Germline V gives CDR1 SGHNT, CDR2 YENEEA. The CDR3 has 14 residues. Here the CDR3 DNA reads TGTGCCAGCAGCTTAGAGGGGGCAACCTACGAGCAGTACTTC. It specifies CASSLEGATYEQYF.

The genes are TRBV4-2 and TRBJ2-7, with 11 positions matching TRBD2. The CDR3 contains 19 residues. Trimming took 0 bases from V and 3 from J; bases not matched to a gene: 13. From germline, CDR1 is LGHNA and CDR2 YNFKEQ. CDR3 nucleotides: TGTGCCAGCAGCCAAGACAGGGGCCCCGGTAGCGGGAGGGTCTACGAGCAGTACTTC. Translation: CASSQDRGPGSGRVYEQYF.

The chain couples TRBV25-1 to TRBJ2-5; a weak D match, TRBD2 (6 bases). This CDR3 comprises 14 residues. V lost 3 bases to trimming and J lost 5 bases, with 13 bases between them. Looked up from germline, CDR1 is MGHDK and CDR2 is SYGVNS. CDR3 nucleotide sequence: TGTGCCAGCAGTGACCAAAGGGCGGGGGAGACCCAGTACTTC. This encodes CASSDQRAGETQYF.

This clone appeared a few times. The V and J genes are TRBV29-1 and TRBJ1-1, with TRBD1 identical over 8 bases. The CDR3 is 13 residues long. CDR1 is SQVTM, CDR2 ANQGSEA, per germline. The junction had 3 bases not matched to a gene; V was cut back by 1 base and J by 5 bases. The CDR3, as DNA: TGCAGCGTTGAAGGACAGGGGAAAACTGAAGCTTTCTTT. Its translation: CSVEGQGKTEAFF.

This clone was counted between two and nine times. This sequence joins TRBV4-1 and TRBJ2-2; a possible D gene is TRBD1 (6 bases). Per germline, CDR1 MGHRA and CDR2 YSYEKL. The V gene lost 3 bases and the J gene lost 4 bases, with 12 bases spanning the gap. The length of the CDR3 is 15 residues. DNA for the CDR3: TGCGCCAGCAGCCACAGGGGCAGTGGCACCGGGGAGCTGTTTTTT. Protein sequence: CASSHRGSGTGELFF.

The chain joins TRBV20-1 to TRBJ2-5; D is unclear. Trimming removed 2 bases from V and 5 bases from J, with 6 bases in between. Germline V CDR1 and CDR2: DFQATT, SNEGSKA (reference sequence). The CDR3 has 11 residues. CDR3 in DNA: TGCAGTGCTAGACTGGGCGAGACCCAGTACTTC. Translating it yields CSARLGETQYF.

This clone was found a few times. The V gene is TRBV7-2, the J gene TRBJ2-1; D might be TRBD2 (7 bases). The V gene lost 7 bases and the J gene lost 9 bases, with 25 bases spanning the gap. Germline assignment: CDR1 SGHTA and CDR2 FQGNSA. The CDR3 is made up of 16 amino acids. Here the CDR3 reads CASTLPGTGGLSEQFF. CDR3 nucleotide sequence: TGTGCCAGCACCCTCCCGGGGACGGGGGGCCTTAGTGAGCAGTTCTTC.

This clone was picked up a small number of times. This chain connects TRBV4-1 to TRBJ2-2; D remains ambiguous. The germline V gene encodes CDR1 MGHRA and CDR2 YSYEKL. Between the trimmed V and J ends, which lost 0 bases and 7 bases, there was a span of 15 bases. The CDR3 is made up of 16 amino acids. Written as DNA, the CDR3 is TGCGCCAGCAGCCAAGAGGCTAGGTCTAGTAGCGGGGAGCTGTTTTTT. Translation gives CASSQEARSSSGELFF.

This clone was seen a handful of times. V and J are TRBV5-1 and TRBJ1-1; 8 bases fit TRBD1. CDR3 length equals 13 residues. Germline lookup yields CDR1 SGHRS and CDR2 YFSETQ. V lost 0 bases, J lost 6 bases, and 1 base stayed unmatched. The DNA for the CDR3 is TGCGCCAGCAGCTTGGACAGGGGGGCTGAAGCTTTCTTT. It encodes CASSLDRGAEAFF.

This sequence joins TRBV4-2 and TRBJ1-2; tentatively, D is TRBD1 (5 bases). The germline V and J ends were trimmed by 0 bases and 4 bases, with 12 bases remaining between them. The CDR3 is 15 residues long. Germline CDR1 is LGHNA and CDR2 is YNFKEQ. CDR3 region: CASSQEGRTIYGYTF. The CDR3 region has the DNA TGTGCCAGCAGCCAAGAGGGACGGACTATCTATGGCTACACCTTC.

This clone was seen more than once but under ten times. The genes are TRBV7-2 and TRBJ2-1; 10 nucleotides agree with TRBD2. Germline V gene sequence: CDR1 SGHTA, CDR2 FQGNSA. Losses at the gene ends were 1 base for V and 5 bases for J; bases not matched to a gene: 5. The CDR3 covers 16 residues. The chain's CDR3 is CASSLGRLAGDNEQFF. CDR3 in DNA: TGTGCCAGCAGCTTAGGTCGGCTAGCGGGAGACAATGAGCAGTTCTTC.

The chain links TRBV27 to TRBJ2-1, with 8 bases matching TRBD2. Germline V gene data show CDR1 as MNHEY and CDR2 as SMNVEV (reference sequence). This CDR3 has 16 amino acids. V dropped 6 bases and J dropped 4; count of bases not matched to a gene: 11. The CDR3 DNA reads as TGTGCCAGCAGCTCAACCCGGGGGGGGACTTACAATGAGCAGTTCTTC. Amino acids: CASSSTRGGTYNEQFF.

This chain connects TRBV12-5 to TRBJ2-5; 9 bases are a match to TRBD2. V lost 0 bases and J lost 2; bases outside the gene matches: 4. The CDR3 runs 16 residues. The V gene's germline CDR1 is LGHNT and CDR2 FRNRAP. The CDR3 DNA is TGTGCTAGTGGTTTGGTCCTAGCGGGGCCTCAAGAGACCCAGTACTTC. This encodes CASGLVLAGPQETQYF. The whole variable domain, remainder taken from reference TRBV12-5 and TRBJ2-5, is DARVTQTPRHKVTEMGQEVTMRCQPILGHNTVFWYRQTMMQGLELLAYFRNRAPLDDSGMPKDRFSAEMPDATLATLKIQPSEPRDSAVYFCASGLVLAGPQETQYFGPGTRLLVL.

This sequence joins TRBV7-8 and TRBJ2-7; 7 nucleotides align to TRBD1. Germline-derived CDR1 and CDR2 are SGHVS and FQNEAQ. CDR3 length: 16 amino acids. The J segment lost 2 bases and the V segment lost 1 base, leaving 8 bases of the junction unmatched. The CDR3 DNA reads as TGTGCCAGCAGCTTAGGCTACAGGGGTCCTCCCTACGAGCAGTACTTC. Its protein is CASSLGYRGPPYEQYF.